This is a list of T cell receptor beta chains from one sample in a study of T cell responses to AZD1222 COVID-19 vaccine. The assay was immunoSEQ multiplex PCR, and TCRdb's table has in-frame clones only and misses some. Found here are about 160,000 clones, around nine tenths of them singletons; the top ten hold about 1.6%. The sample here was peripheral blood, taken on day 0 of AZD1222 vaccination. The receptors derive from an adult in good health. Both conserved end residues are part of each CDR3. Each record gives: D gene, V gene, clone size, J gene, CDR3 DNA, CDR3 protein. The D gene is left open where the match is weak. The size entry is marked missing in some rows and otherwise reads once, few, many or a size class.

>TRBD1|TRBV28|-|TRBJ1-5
TGTGCCAGCGACGGATACAGGGGAAGCAATCAGCCCCAGCATTTT
CASDGYRGSNQPQHF
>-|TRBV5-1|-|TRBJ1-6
TGCGCCAGCAGCTTGGGAAGGAGCTCCTATAATTCACCCCTCCACTTT
CASSLGRSSYNSPLHF
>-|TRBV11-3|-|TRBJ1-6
TGTGCCAGCAGCTTACTCTCCTATAATTCACCCCTCCACTTT
CASSLLSYNSPLHF
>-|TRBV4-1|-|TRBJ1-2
TGCGCCAGCAGCCAAGAAGGGGAAGGGATCGGCTACACCTTC
CASSQEGEGIGYTF
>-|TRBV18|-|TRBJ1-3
TGTGCCAGCTCACCACGAGAGGGGCAAGGAAACACCATATATTTT
CASSPREGQGNTIYF
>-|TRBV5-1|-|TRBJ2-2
TGCGCCAGCAGCTTGGGGTCAGGAACCACCGGGGAGCTGTTTTTT
CASSLGSGTTGELFF
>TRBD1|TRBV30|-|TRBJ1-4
TGTGCCTGGACGGGACAGTTAAATGAAAAACTGTTTTTT
CAWTGQLNEKLFF
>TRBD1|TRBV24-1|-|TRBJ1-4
TGTGCCACCAGCACAGGGGCTACTAATGAAAAACTGTTTTTT
CATSTGATNEKLFF
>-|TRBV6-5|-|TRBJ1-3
TGTGCCAGCAGGGGGTTGACTGGAAACACCATATATTTT
CASRGLTGNTIYF
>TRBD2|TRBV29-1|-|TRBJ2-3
TGCAGCGTTTTAGCGGGGGGGAGCACAGATACGCAGTATTTT
CSVLAGGSTDTQYF
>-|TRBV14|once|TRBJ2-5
TGTGCCAGCAGCCGGGGGGCCCGAGAGACCCAGTACTTC
CASSRGARETQYF
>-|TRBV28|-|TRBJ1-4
TGTGCCAGCAGTTTAGGAGGGACAAGTCAGATCCCAGAGGAAAAACTGTTTTTT
CASSLGGTSQIPEEKLFF
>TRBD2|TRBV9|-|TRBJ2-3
TGTGCCAGCAGTCCCCAGGCGGGGGGGCGACCAGATACGCAGTATTTT
CASSPQAGGRPDTQYF
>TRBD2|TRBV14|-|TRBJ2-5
TGTGCCAGCAGCCAATCCGGGGGGGCCCTGGAGACCCAGTACTTC
CASSQSGGALETQYF
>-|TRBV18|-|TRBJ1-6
TGTGCCAGCTCACACTTTGAGAGGGGGGCGAGCTCCTATAATTCACCCCTCCACTTT
CASSHFERGASSYNSPLHF
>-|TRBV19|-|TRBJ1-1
TGTGCCAGTAGGCCGCTGGCGATTACTGAAGCTTTCTTT
CASRPLAITEAFF
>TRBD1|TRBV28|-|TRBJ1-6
TGTGCCAGTAGTGAAGGGACAGGGAATTCACCCCTCCACTTT
CASSEGTGNSPLHF
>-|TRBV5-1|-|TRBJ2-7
TGCGCCAGCAGCTTGGACCCACAGGGAACCTACGAGCAGTACTTC
CASSLDPQGTYEQYF
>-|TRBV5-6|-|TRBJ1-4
TGTGCCAGCAGGGACGGAAACGCCGAAAAACTGTTTTTT
CASRDGNAEKLFF
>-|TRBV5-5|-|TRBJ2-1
TGTGCCAGCAGCTTCTTGGCGGGGCCCTACAATGAGCAGTTCTTC
CASSFLAGPYNEQFF
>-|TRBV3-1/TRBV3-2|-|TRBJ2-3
TGTGCCAGCAGCCAAGTGGGGGGTACTTCGGCCACAGATACGCAGTATTTT
CASSQVGGTSATDTQYF
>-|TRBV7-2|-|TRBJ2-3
TGTGCCAGCAGCTTAGGTTATGCGGCAGATACGCAGTATTTT
CASSLGYAADTQYF
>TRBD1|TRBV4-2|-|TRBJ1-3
TGTGCCAGCAGCCAAGCCTCAGGGGGAATCGACTCTGGAAACACCATATATTTT
CASSQASGGIDSGNTIYF
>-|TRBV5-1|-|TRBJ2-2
TGCGCCAGCAGCTTGGTGGGGACGGCGAACACCGGGGAGCTGTTTTTT
CASSLVGTANTGELFF
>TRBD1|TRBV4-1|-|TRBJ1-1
TGCGCCAGCAGCCAGGTCGGGCAGGGGGCCGCTGAAGCTTTCTTT
CASSQVGQGAAEAFF
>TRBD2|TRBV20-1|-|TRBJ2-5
TGCAGTGCTAGTAGGGGAGGACTAGCGGGGCAAGAGACCCAGTACTTC
CSASRGGLAGQETQYF
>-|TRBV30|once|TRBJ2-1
TGTGCCTGGAGTAAGGGGCGGGGGCGCGACAATGAGCAGTTCTTC
CAWSKGRGRDNEQFF
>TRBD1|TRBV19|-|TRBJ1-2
TGTGCCAGTAGTCAAGGACAGGTCCGGGGGAACTATGGCTACACCTTC
CASSQGQVRGNYGYTF
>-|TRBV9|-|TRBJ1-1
TGTGCCAGCAGCGTAGGGGTTGGGGTTGTGAACACTGAAGCTTTCTTT
CASSVGVGVVNTEAFF
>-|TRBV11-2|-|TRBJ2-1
TGTGCCAGCAGCTTACGGGCGGGATACAATGAGCAGTTCTTC
CASSLRAGYNEQFF
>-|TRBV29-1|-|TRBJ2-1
TGCAGCGTAGAACAGGGCGCCTTGGGTGAGCAGTTCTTC
CSVEQGALGEQFF
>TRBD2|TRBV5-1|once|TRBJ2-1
TGCGCCAGCAGCTTGGCGTGGGCTAGCGGTGGGAATGAGCAGTTCTTC
CASSLAWASGGNEQFF
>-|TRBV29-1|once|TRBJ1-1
TGCAGCGTTGCGGGGGCTAACAGGAACACTGAAGCTTTCTTT
CSVAGANRNTEAFF
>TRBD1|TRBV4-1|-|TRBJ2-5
TGCGCCAGCAGCCAAGATCTTAGCAGGGGGCTGGAGACCCAGTACTTC
CASSQDLSRGLETQYF
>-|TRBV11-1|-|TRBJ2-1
TGTGCCAGCAGCTTGGAAGCCGTGGGCTACAATGAGCAGTTCTTC
CASSLEAVGYNEQFF
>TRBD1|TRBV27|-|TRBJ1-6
TGTGCCAGCAGTAAGAACAGGGGCGATAGTTCACCCCTCCACTTT
CASSKNRGDSSPLHF
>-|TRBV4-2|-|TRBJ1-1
TGTGCCAGCAGCCGGGGGTCCACAGGGAACACTGAAGCTTTCTTT
CASSRGSTGNTEAFF
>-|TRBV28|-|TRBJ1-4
TGTGCCACCGGGAGGGGGGATGAAAAACTGTTTTTT
CATGRGDEKLFF
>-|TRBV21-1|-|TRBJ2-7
TGTGCCAGCAGCAAAGGATGGAACAGGGTCGCCTACGAGCAGTACTTC
CASSKGWNRVAYEQYF
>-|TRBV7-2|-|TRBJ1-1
TGTGCCAGCCGGGTGTCTCCTCAGGGGAACACTGAAGCTTTCTTT
CASRVSPQGNTEAFF
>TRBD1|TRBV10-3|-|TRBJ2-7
TGTGCCATCGGGGACAGGGGGCAAGAGCAGTACTTC
CAIGDRGQEQYF
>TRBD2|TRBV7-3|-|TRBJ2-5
TGTGCCAGCAGCTTAAAACGGACTAGCGGGGGGAAACAAGAGACCCAGTACTTC
CASSLKRTSGGKQETQYF